A selection of T cell receptor beta chains follows, all from one sample in a study of lymphopenia after photon versus proton radiotherapy. Sequencing used immunoSEQ multiplex PCR; TCRdb keeps in-frame clones, though not all of them. The sample yields 20,000 to 25,000 clones, 92% seen once. The input for sequencing was peripheral blood, taken from a patient treated with proton-based radiotherapy. Receptors were obtained from a woman aged 70-85 years with pancreatic cancer. Some clones in this sample may be carry-over from other donors' samples. CDR3s include the opening cysteine and the closing phenylalanine or tryptophan. A D gene is named only where the DNA matches it firmly. Clone size appears in some rows only: once, few, many, or a class for an expanded clone.

v_call,j_call,d_call,clone_size,cdr3_aa,cdr3_nt
TRBV19,TRBJ1-2,TRBD1,.,CASNLGTGNGYTF,TGTGCCAGTAACCTGGGGACAGGAAATGGCTACACCTTC
TRBV5-6,TRBJ1-6,.,.,CASRGRGESPLHF,TGTGCCAGCAGAGGACGGGGGGAATCACCCCTCCACTTT
TRBV28,TRBJ2-5,TRBD2,.,CASSLWGLEGIETQYF,TGTGCCAGCAGTTTATGGGGACTAGAAGGGATCGAGACCCAGTACTTC
TRBV6-1,TRBJ1-1,TRBD1,.,CASSTQGATEAFF,TGTGCCAGCAGTACACAGGGGGCCACTGAAGCTTTCTTT
TRBV6-5,TRBJ1-2,.,.,CASSYSIGGSYGYTF,TGTGCCAGCAGTTACTCGATCGGGGGGTCCTATGGCTACACCTTC
TRBV6-5,TRBJ2-5,.,.,CASSSTRQAQETQYF,TGTGCCAGCAGTTCGACCCGCCAGGCGCAAGAGACCCAGTACTTC
TRBV28,TRBJ1-1,.,.,CASSPPQLVGEAFF,TGTGCCAGCAGTCCCCCCCAGCTCGTGGGTGAAGCTTTCTTT
TRBV2,TRBJ1-3,TRBD1,.,CASINRGGNTIYF,TGTGCCAGCATCAACAGGGGAGGAAACACCATATATTTT
TRBV19,TRBJ1-1,.,.,CASSKTEGTEAFF,TGTGCCAGTAGTAAGACAGAAGGGACTGAAGCTTTCTTT
TRBV18,TRBJ1-1,TRBD1,once,CASSPGTGSLETEAFF,TGTGCCAGCTCACCAGGGACAGGGTCTCTTGAAACTGAAGCTTTCTTT
TRBV21-1,TRBJ1-2,.,.,CATFGWDRFCYGYTF,TGTGCCACATTCGGATGGGACAGATTTTGCTATGGCTACACCTTC
TRBV7-2,TRBJ2-7,.,.,CASSPGTGYEQYF,TGTGCCAGCAGCCCCGGGACTGGCTACGAGCAGTACTTC
TRBV4-2,TRBJ2-5,TRBD2,.,CASSQEGLAGVETQYF,TGTGCCAGCAGCCAAGAAGGTCTAGCGGGAGTAGAGACCCAGTACTTC
TRBV10-3,TRBJ1-5,TRBD1,.,CAISEFHRQGAYQPQHF,TGTGCCATCAGTGAGTTTCATAGACAGGGGGCTTATCAGCCCCAGCATTTT
TRBV7-9,TRBJ1-5,.,.,CASSLGGTAQHF,TGTGCCAGCAGCTTAGGCGGAACGGCCCAGCATTTT
TRBV11-1,TRBJ2-7,TRBD1,.,CASSLGQGQVYEQYF,TGTGCCAGCAGCCTGGGACAGGGTCAAGTCTACGAGCAGTACTTC
TRBV9,TRBJ2-1,TRBD2,.,CASSVGLAGGVGHNEQFF,TGTGCCAGCAGCGTAGGCCTAGCGGGAGGGGTGGGACACAATGAGCAGTTCTTC
TRBV11-2,TRBJ1-2,.,.,CASSPDGADYGYTF,TGTGCCAGCAGCCCCGATGGGGCAGATTATGGCTACACCTTC
TRBV11-2,TRBJ2-7,.,.,CASSLSLLGDEQYF,TGTGCCAGCAGCTTAAGCCTGCTAGGCGACGAGCAGTACTTC
TRBV4-3,TRBJ1-1,.,.,CASSQESQTATEAFF,TGCGCCAGCAGCCAAGAAAGCCAAACGGCCACTGAAGCTTTCTTT
TRBV4-3,TRBJ1-3,TRBD1,.,CASSRITDRDRWIGNTIYF,TGCGCCAGCAGCCGAATAACCGACCGGGACAGGTGGATTGGAAACACCATATATTTT
TRBV7-9,TRBJ1-1,.,.,CASSLWTAGVTTEAFF,TGTGCCAGCAGCTTATGGACTGCGGGGGTTACCACTGAAGCTTTCTTT
TRBV4-2,TRBJ2-5,TRBD2,.,CASSQGLGGQETQYF,TGTGCCAGCAGCCAGGGTCTGGGGGGGCAAGAGACCCAGTACTTC
TRBV21-1,TRBJ2-5,.,.,CASRNPPGPSFIREETQYF,TGTGCCAGCAGAAACCCTCCGGGACCCTCATTTATCCGGGAAGAGACCCAGTACTTC
TRBV28,TRBJ2-4,TRBD1,.,CASSLTQGALTKNIQYF,TGTGCCAGCAGTTTAACACAGGGGGCGTTGACCAAAAACATTCAGTACTTC
TRBV19,TRBJ2-3,TRBD1,.,CASSSVDRGLADTQYF,TGTGCCAGTAGTTCTGTGGACAGGGGATTAGCAGATACGCAGTATTTT
TRBV11-2,TRBJ1-2,.,.,CASSPLSAGNYGYTF,TGTGCCAGCAGCCCCCTCAGCGCGGGGAACTATGGCTACACCTTC
TRBV7-2,TRBJ2-1,TRBD2,.,CASKLAGMYNEQFF,TGTGCCAGCAAACTAGCGGGAATGTACAATGAGCAGTTCTTC
TRBV2,TRBJ2-7,TRBD2,.,CASTAGRTYEQYF,TGTGCCAGCACGGCCGGGAGGACCTACGAGCAGTACTTC
TRBV30,TRBJ1-1,.,.,CAWSVQGIEAFF,TGTGCCTGGAGTGTACAGGGAATAGAAGCTTTCTTT
TRBV7-2,TRBJ2-2,TRBD1,once,CASSFNRGTGELFF,TGTGCCAGCAGCTTTAACAGGGGCACCGGGGAGCTGTTTTTT
TRBV28,TRBJ1-1,.,once,CASSLIQNTEAFF,TGTGCCAGCAGTTTAATACAGAACACTGAAGCTTTCTTT
TRBV5-1,TRBJ2-3,.,.,CASSLVPADTQYF,TGCGCCAGCAGCTTGGTACCAGCAGATACGCAGTATTTT
TRBV28,TRBJ2-2,.,.,CASSAPGGGSGELFF,TGTGCCAGCAGTGCCCCAGGAGGGGGATCGGGGGAGCTGTTTTTT
TRBV28,TRBJ1-6,TRBD1,.,CASTNDRVTLVSPLHF,TGTGCCAGCACTAATGACAGGGTAACTCTAGTTTCACCCCTCCACTTT
TRBV5-1,TRBJ2-5,.,once,CASSLNPGNQETQYF,TGCGCCAGCAGCTTGAACCCTGGAAACCAAGAGACCCAGTACTTC
TRBV7-2,TRBJ1-5,TRBD1,once,CASSSTGDQPQHF,TGTGCCAGCAGCTCGACAGGGGATCAGCCCCAGCATTTT
TRBV9,TRBJ2-2,.,.,CASSVASTGNTGELFF,TGTGCCAGCAGCGTAGCGAGTACGGGGAACACCGGGGAGCTGTTTTTT
TRBV6-1,TRBJ1-2,TRBD1,.,CASRRTGENYGYTF,TGTGCCAGCAGGAGGACAGGGGAAAACTATGGCTACACCTTC
TRBV2,TRBJ1-5,TRBD1,once,CASSGTGGEQPQHF,TGTGCCAGCAGTGGGACAGGGGGAGAACAGCCCCAGCATTTT
TRBV28,TRBJ2-2,TRBD2,.,CASETSGRRSDTGELFF,TGTGCCAGCGAGACTAGCGGGAGACGGTCGGACACCGGGGAGCTGTTTTTT
TRBV4-3,TRBJ2-7,TRBD2,.,CASSQEAGASYEQYF,TGCGCCAGCAGCCAAGAGGCGGGAGCTTCCTACGAGCAGTACTTC
TRBV2,TRBJ1-6,TRBD1,.,CASRERTGYSPLHF,TGTGCCAGCAGGGAACGGACAGGTTATTCACCCCTCCACTTT
TRBV19,TRBJ2-6,TRBD2,.,CASSIGLAGVEYSGANVLTF,TGTGCCAGTAGTATTGGGCTAGCGGGAGTGGAGTACTCTGGGGCCAACGTCCTGACTTTC
TRBV28,TRBJ2-3,TRBD2,once,CASSLSVAGGGKDTQYF,TGTGCCAGCAGTTTAAGTGTAGCGGGAGGAGGAAAAGATACGCAGTATTTT
TRBV19,TRBJ1-2,TRBD1,.,CASRSGTGGSGYGYTF,TGTGCCAGTAGATCCGGGACAGGGGGCTCTGGCTATGGCTACACCTTC
TRBV29-1,TRBJ1-5,TRBD1,.,CSACEDRDQPQHF,TGCAGCGCCTGTGAGGACAGGGATCAGCCCCAGCATTTT
TRBV4-2,TRBJ2-1,TRBD2,.,CASSQGSASGRANEQFF,TGTGCCAGCAGCCAAGGGTCGGCTAGCGGGAGGGCCAATGAGCAGTTCTTC
TRBV5-1,TRBJ1-1,TRBD1,.,CASSLWTGAMNTEAFF,TGCGCCAGCAGCCTGTGGACAGGGGCCATGAACACTGAAGCTTTCTTT
TRBV5-1,TRBJ2-3,TRBD2,.,CASRSGSMSDTQYF,TGCGCCAGCCGTAGCGGGAGTATGTCAGATACGCAGTATTTT